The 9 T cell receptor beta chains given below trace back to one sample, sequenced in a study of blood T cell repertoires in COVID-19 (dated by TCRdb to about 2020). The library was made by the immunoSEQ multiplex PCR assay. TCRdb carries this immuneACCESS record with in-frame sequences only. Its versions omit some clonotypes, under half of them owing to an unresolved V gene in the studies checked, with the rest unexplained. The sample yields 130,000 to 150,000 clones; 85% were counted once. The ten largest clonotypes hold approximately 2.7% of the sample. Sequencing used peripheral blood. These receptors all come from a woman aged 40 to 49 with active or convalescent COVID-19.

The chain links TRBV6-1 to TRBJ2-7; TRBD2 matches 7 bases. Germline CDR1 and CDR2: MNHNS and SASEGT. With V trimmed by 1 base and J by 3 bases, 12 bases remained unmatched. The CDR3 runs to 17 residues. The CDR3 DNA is TGTGCCAGCAGTGAAGTTGGGGGGGTCGGGGACCGCTACGAGCAGTACTTC. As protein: CASSEVGGVGDRYEQYF.

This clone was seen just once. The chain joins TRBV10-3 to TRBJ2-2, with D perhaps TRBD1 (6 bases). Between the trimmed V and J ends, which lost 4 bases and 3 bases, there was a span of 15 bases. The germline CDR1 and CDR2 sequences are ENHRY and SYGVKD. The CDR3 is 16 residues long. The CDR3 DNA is TGTGCCATCAGTGCTTCAGGGGCTGGCTACACCGGGGAGCTGTTTTTT. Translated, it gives CAISASGAGYTGELFF.

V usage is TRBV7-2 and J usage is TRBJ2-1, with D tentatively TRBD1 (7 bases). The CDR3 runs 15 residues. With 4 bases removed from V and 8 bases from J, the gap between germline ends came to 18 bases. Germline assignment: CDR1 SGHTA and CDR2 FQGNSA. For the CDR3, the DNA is TGTGCCAGCAGCTCTCGACAGGGCAGGAGGGATGAGCAGTTCTTC. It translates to CASSSRQGRRDEQFF.

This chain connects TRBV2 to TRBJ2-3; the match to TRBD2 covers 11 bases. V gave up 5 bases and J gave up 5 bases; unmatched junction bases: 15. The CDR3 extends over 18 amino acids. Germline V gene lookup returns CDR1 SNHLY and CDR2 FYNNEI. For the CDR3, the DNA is TGTGCCAGCAGTATACACCTATTACCCGGGACTAGCGGAGATACGCAGTATTTT. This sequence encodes CASSIHLLPGTSGDTQYF.

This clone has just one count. The CDR3 DNA reads as TGCGCCAGCAGTGAGGCAGGGGGTAGGAATTCACCCCTCCACTTT. Translated, it gives CASSEAGGRNSPLHF. The chain combines TRBV10-2 with TRBJ1-6; 7 bases are a match to TRBD1. V gave up 2 bases and J gave up 7 bases; unmatched junction bases: 5. The CDR3 runs 15 residues. Germline CDR1 and CDR2: WSHSY and SAAADI.

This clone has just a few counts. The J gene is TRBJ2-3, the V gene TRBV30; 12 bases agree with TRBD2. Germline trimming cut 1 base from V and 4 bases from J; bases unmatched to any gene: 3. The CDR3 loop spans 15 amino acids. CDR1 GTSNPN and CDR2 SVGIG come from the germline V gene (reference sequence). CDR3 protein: CAWSELAGGSDTQYF. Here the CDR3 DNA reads TGTGCCTGGAGTGAACTAGCGGGGGGCTCAGATACGCAGTATTTT.

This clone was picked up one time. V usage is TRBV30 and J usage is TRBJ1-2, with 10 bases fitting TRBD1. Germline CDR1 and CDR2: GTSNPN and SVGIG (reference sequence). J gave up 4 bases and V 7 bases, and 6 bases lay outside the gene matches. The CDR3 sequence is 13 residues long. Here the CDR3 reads CASDRGRGYGYTF. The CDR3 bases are TGTGCCTCAGACAGGGGGCGCGGCTATGGCTACACCTTC.

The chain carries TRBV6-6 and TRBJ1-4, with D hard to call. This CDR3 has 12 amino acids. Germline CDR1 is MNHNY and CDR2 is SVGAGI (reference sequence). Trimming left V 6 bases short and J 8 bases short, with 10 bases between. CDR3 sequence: CASSLRLEKLFF. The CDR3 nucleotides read TGTGCCAGCAGCCTCAGACTCGAAAAACTGTTTTTT.

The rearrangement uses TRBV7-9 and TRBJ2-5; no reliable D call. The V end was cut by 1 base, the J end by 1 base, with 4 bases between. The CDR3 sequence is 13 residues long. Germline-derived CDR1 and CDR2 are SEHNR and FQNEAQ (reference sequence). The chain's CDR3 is CASSLGRQETQYF. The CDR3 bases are TGTGCCAGCAGCTTAGGTCGCCAAGAGACCCAGTACTTC.